Below are 4 T cell receptor beta chains sequenced from a single sample in a study of blood T cell repertoires in COVID-19. Method: immunoSEQ multiplex PCR; TCRdb's copy keeps in-frame clones and lacks some. Of some 60,000 clones listed, around 90% are singletons. Sequenced material: peripheral blood. The receptors derive from a man between 60 and 70 years old with acute or convalescent COVID-19.

V is TRBV7-2 and J is TRBJ2-1; maybe TRBD1 (6 bases). V was cut by 1 base and J by 10 bases, with 14 bases left in between. The germline CDR1 and CDR2 sequences are SGHTA and FQGNSA. This CDR3 has 14 amino acids. The CDR3 here is CASSLDSGAREQFF. In nucleotides, the CDR3 is TGTGCCAGCAGCTTAGATTCAGGGGCCAGAGAGCAGTTCTTC.

J is TRBJ1-3 and V is TRBV4-2; 7 nucleotides align to TRBD1. The CDR3 has 15 residues. Trimming at V came to 4 bases and at J to 0 bases, leaving 3 bases not matched to a gene. Germline-derived CDR1 and CDR2 are LGHNA and YNFKEQ. The CDR3 nucleotides read TGTGCCAGCAGCCTTGGGGACAGCTCTGGAAACACCATATATTTT. Residues: CASSLGDSSGNTIYF.

The chain recombines TRBV11-2 with TRBJ1-6, with 10 bases identical to TRBD1. Germline V gene sequence: CDR1 SGHAT, CDR2 FQNNGV. The trim removed 5 bases at V and 0 bases at J, leaving 7 bases unmatched. This CDR3 region has 18 residues. The CDR3 region is CASSRTGGTLSYNSPLHF. As DNA, the CDR3 is TGTGCCAGCAGCCGGACAGGGGGTACCCTCTCCTATAATTCACCCCTCCACTTT.

V is TRBV7-9 and J is TRBJ2-7; tentative D call: TRBD1 (10 bases). The CDR3 length is 18 residues. The V and J ends lost 7 bases and 0 bases respectively, with 25 bases between them. Germline CDR1 and CDR2: SEHNR and FQNEAQ (reference sequence). The CDR3 is CASTWDRGSGRGSYEQYF. For the CDR3, the DNA is TGTGCCAGCACCTGGGACAGGGGTAGCGGGAGAGGCTCCTACGAGCAGTACTTC.